This T cell receptor (beta chain) originates from a study of blood T cell repertoires in COVID-19. About the study: Researchers got acute and convalescent COVID-19 samples from the United States, Italy and Spain. In each case, the material was cDNA or gDNA derived from T cells, B-cell-depleted T cells, or PBMCs.

Trimming cost V 2 bases and J 4 bases, with 15 bases left between them. Germline V CDR1 and CDR2: MDHEN, SYDVKM. The CDR3 totals 15 residues. Original handling: Nucleated cell counts were estimated from reference gene primer amplification. The table came from immunoSEQ multiplex PCR; TCRdb's copy has only in-frame clones and leaves some out. That table is the source of V, J and clone size, and D and trimming were worked out from the DNA. The data show around 240,000 clones, with approximately 82% seen just once and 1.2% to 1.5% held by the top ten. The sample consisted of peripheral blood. The receptor's source is a woman aged 40 to 55 who had recovered from COVID-19. The chain employs TRBV28 and TRBJ2-7; the D gene is possibly TRBD2 (5 bases). DNA of the CDR3: TGTGCCAGCAGTTTAGGTCCCGGGTGGGAGTACGAGCAGTACTTC. Its protein is CASSLGPGWEYEQYF.